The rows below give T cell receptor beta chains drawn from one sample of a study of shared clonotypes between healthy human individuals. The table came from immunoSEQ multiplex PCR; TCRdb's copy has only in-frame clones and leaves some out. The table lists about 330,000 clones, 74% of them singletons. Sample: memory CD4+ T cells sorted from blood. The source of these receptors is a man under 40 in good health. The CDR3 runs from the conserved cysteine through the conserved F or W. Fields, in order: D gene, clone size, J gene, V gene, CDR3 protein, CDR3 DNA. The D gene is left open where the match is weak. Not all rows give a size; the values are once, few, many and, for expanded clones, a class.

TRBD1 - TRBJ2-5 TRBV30 CAWSVRQGETQYF TGTGCCTGGAGTGTACGACAGGGGGAGACCCAGTACTTC
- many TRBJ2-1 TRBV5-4 CASSGDTFSYNEQFF TGTGCCAGCAGCGGGGACACCTTCTCCTACAATGAGCAGTTCTTC
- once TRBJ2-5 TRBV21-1 CASSRGRGQETQYF TGTGCCAGCAGCCGGGGGCGCGGACAAGAGACCCAGTACTTC
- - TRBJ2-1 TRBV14 CASSQGVSRFSYNEQFF TGTGCCAGCAGCCAAGGTGTCTCACGGTTCTCCTACAATGAGCAGTTCTTC
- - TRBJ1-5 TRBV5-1 CASSPPGIRVGLPQHF TGCGCCAGCAGCCCCCCGGGGATCAGGGTCGGACTTCCCCAGCATTTT
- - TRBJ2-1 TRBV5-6 CASTPIGAGVYNEQFF TGTGCCAGCACCCCGATTGGGGCAGGGGTATACAATGAGCAGTTCTTC
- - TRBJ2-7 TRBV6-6 CASSYGFVGDEQYF TGTGCCAGCAGTTACGGCTTCGTTGGTGACGAGCAGTACTTC
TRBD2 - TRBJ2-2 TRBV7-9 CASSVWEGVALLAGELFF TGTGCCAGCAGCGTGTGGGAGGGTGTGGCATTACTCGCCGGGGAGCTGTTTTTT
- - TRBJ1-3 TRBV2 CASRDRWSGNTIYF TGTGCCAGCAGGGACAGATGGTCTGGAAACACCATATATTTT
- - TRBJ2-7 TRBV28 CASSLLRKEQYF TGTGCCAGCAGTTTATTACGGAAGGAGCAGTACTTC